The 14 T cell receptor beta chains below were found in one sample sequenced in a study of cytomegalovirus exposure and HLA in healthy donors. Both 60 Vbeta primers and 13 Jbeta primers went into the PCR. Produced via immunoSEQ multiplex PCR; TCRdb's table is partial and in-frame only. This table holds about 180,000 clones, roughly 80% found once. The specimen sequenced was PBMCs. Source of these receptors: a man aged 35-49 years in good health and CMV-seronegative.

V and J are TRBV7-2 and TRBJ2-7; no reliable D call. The CDR3 has 13 amino acids. V lost 4 bases and J 2 bases, leaving 9 bases between the germline ends. Germline V gene sequence: CDR1 SGHTA, CDR2 FQGNSA. CDR3 coding DNA: TGTGCCAGCAGCTCCGAGGCCCCCTACGAGCAGTACTTC. Amino acid sequence: CASSSEAPYEQYF.

This chain joins TRBV10-1 and TRBJ2-2; 7 bases agree with TRBD1. CDR1 is WNHNN, CDR2 SYGVQD, per germline (reference sequence). V trimming: 0 bases; J trimming: 2 bases; junction bases outside the gene matches: 3. CDR3 length: 16 amino acids. DNA of the CDR3: TGCGCCAGCAGTGAGTCGACAGGGAAAAACACCGGGGAGCTGTTTTTT. It specifies CASSESTGKNTGELFF.

The rearrangement links TRBV7-3 to TRBJ2-3, with a tentative D call TRBD2 (5 bases). The ends were cut back, 3 bases at V and 6 bases at J, with 10 bases in the middle. Germline V gene data show CDR1 as SGHTA and CDR2 as FQGTGA. This CDR3 comprises 13 residues. The CDR3 bases are TGTGCCAGCAGCTTTACTAGTGGCGATACGCAGTATTTT. It translates to CASSFTSGDTQYF.

Worth noting for this clone: The sample holds other DNA sequences that translate to the same CDR3. The gene calls are TRBV2 and TRBJ2-7; 8 bases agree with TRBD1. The CDR3 runs to 16 residues. The junction had 16 bases not matched to a gene; V was cut back by 7 bases and J by 5 bases. Germline V CDR1 and CDR2: SNHLY, FYNNEI. The CDR3 is CASIGPGGEIVDEQYF. CDR3 DNA: TGTGCCAGCATAGGACCAGGGGGCGAAATCGTAGACGAGCAGTACTTC.

The chain has TRBV10-3 and TRBJ2-7; 11 bases agree with TRBD1. This CDR3 has 15 residues. The V segment lost 10 bases and the J segment 5 bases; nucleotides outside the gene matches: 13. Germline-derived CDR1 and CDR2 are ENHRY and SYGVKD. The chain's CDR3 is CATHSGTGGLHEQYF. The CDR3 DNA is TGTGCCACTCATTCCGGGACAGGGGGACTCCACGAGCAGTACTTC.

This chain links TRBV7-3 with TRBJ2-1, with TRBD2 as a possible D gene (5 bases). CDR3 length equals 15 residues. Germline CDR1 reads SGHTA; CDR2 reads FQGTGA. Deletions cut 5 bases from V and 1 base from J, with 12 bases between. CDR3 region: CASSARRVSYNEQFF. CDR3 bases: TGTGCCAGCAGCGCGAGGCGGGTTTCCTACAATGAGCAGTTCTTC.

This sequence joins TRBV4-3 and TRBJ1-6; unclear D gene. Germline CDR1 LGHNA, CDR2 YSLEER. Deletions cut 0 bases from V and 6 bases from J, with 3 bases between. The CDR3 spans 13 residues. As DNA, the CDR3 is TGCGCCAGCAGCCAAGATAGTAATTCACCCCTCCACTTT. Translating gives CASSQDSNSPLHF.

The chain couples TRBV5-8 to TRBJ1-2, with 8 bases identical to TRBD1. Unmatched junction bases numbered 15, after V lost 0 bases and J lost 5 bases. This CDR3 is 18 amino acids long. CDR1 and CDR2 (germline): SGHTS, YDEGEE. The CDR3, as DNA: TGTGCCAGCAGCTTGGTCGGGCTGGTGGCAGGGGGCGCGTATGGCTACACCTTC. This codes for CASSLVGLVAGGAYGYTF.

V and J are TRBV7-2 and TRBJ2-3, with 10 bases matching TRBD1. The length of the CDR3 is 15 residues. Unmatched junction bases numbered 7, after V lost 3 bases and J lost 7 bases. CDR1 and CDR2 from the germline V gene are SGHTA and FQGNSA. CDR3 protein: CASSLVPGQGYTQYF. The CDR3 nucleotides read TGTGCCAGCAGCTTGGTCCCGGGACAGGGGTATACGCAGTATTTT.

The gene calls are TRBV29-1 and TRBJ1-4; 11 nucleotides line up with TRBD1. The V segment lost 0 bases and the J segment 7 bases; nucleotides outside the gene matches: 7. The CDR3 totals 16 residues. Germline V gene lookup returns CDR1 SQVTM and CDR2 ANQGSEA. The CDR3 is CSVEDGTGTGGEKLFF. The CDR3 DNA reads as TGCAGCGTTGAAGATGGAACCGGGACAGGGGGTGAAAAACTGTTTTTT.

For the CDR3, the DNA is TGTGCCAGCAACGTCCGGGACAGCTCCGACTACGAGCAGTACTTC. Amino acids: CASNVRDSSDYEQYF. This sequence joins TRBV2 and TRBJ2-7; 7 bases match TRBD1. Per the germline V gene, CDR1 is SNHLY and CDR2 is FYNNEI. The CDR3 has 15 amino acids. J lost 3 bases, V lost 7 bases, and 12 bases had no gene match.

The chain carries TRBV7-6 and TRBJ2-5, with D possibly TRBD1 on 7 matching bases. The length of the CDR3 is 19 residues. Trimming took 0 bases from V and 1 from J, leaving 21 bases between them. CDR1 is SGHVS, CDR2 FNYEAQ, per germline. CDR3 sequence reads: CASSLAAAGGLTIQETQYF. CDR3 sequence (DNA): TGTGCCAGCAGCTTAGCAGCGGCAGGGGGGCTGACTATCCAAGAGACCCAGTACTTC.

The chain carries TRBV10-1 and TRBJ1-1; D not resolved. V was shortened by 3 bases and J by 1 base, with 9 bases between the two germline ends. The germline V gene encodes CDR1 WNHNN and CDR2 SYGVQD (reference sequence). This CDR3 has 14 residues. The CDR3 loop is CASSDARKNTEAFF. In DNA form, the CDR3 reads TGCGCCAGCAGTGACGCCAGGAAGAACACTGAAGCTTTCTTT.

The chain is built from TRBV30 and TRBJ1-2; D call uncertain. Germline V gives CDR1 GTSNPN, CDR2 SVGIG (reference sequence). This CDR3 comprises 12 residues. Trimming left V 4 bases short and J 8 bases short, with 14 bases between. The CDR3 sequence is CAWTPTGYGYTF. The DNA of the CDR3 is TGTGCCTGGACCCCCACGGGATACGGCTACACCTTC.